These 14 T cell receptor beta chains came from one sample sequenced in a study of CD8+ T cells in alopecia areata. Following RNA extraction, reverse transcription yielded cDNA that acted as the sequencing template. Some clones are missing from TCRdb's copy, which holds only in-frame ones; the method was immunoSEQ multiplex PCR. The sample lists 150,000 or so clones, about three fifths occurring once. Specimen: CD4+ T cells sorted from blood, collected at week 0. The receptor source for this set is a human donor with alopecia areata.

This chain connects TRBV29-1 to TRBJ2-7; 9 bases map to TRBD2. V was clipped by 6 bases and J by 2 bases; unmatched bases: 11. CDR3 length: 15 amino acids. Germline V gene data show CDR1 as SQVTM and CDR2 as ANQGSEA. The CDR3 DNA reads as TGCAGCGTCTCCTCCCGAGCGGGGGGTACCTACGAGCAGTACTTC. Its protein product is CSVSSRAGGTYEQYF.

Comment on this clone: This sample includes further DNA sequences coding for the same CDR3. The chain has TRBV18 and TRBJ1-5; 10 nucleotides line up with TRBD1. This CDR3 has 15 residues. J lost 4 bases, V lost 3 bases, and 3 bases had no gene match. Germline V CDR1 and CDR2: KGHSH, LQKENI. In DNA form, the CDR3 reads TGTGCCAGCTCACCCGGGACAGGGGTTAATCAGCCCCAGCATTTT. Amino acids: CASSPGTGVNQPQHF.

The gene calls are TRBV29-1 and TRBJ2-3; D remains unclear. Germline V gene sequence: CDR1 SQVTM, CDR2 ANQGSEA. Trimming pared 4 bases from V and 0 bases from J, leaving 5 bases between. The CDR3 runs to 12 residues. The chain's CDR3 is CSVARSTDTQYF. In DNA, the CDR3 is TGCAGCGTTGCGAGGAGCACAGATACGCAGTATTTT.

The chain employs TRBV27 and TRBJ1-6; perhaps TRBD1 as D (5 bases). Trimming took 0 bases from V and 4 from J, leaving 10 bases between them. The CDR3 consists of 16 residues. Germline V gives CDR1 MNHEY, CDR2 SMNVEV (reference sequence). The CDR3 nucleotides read TGTGCCAGCAGTTTATCCCCCGGGACTTATAATTCACCCCTCCACTTT. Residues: CASSLSPGTYNSPLHF.

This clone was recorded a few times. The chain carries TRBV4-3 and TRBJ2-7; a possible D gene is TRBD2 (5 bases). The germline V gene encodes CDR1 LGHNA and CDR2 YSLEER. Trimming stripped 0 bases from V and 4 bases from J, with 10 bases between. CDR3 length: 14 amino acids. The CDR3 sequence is CASSQETRGYEQYF. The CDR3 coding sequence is TGCGCCAGCAGCCAAGAAACTCGGGGATACGAGCAGTACTTC.

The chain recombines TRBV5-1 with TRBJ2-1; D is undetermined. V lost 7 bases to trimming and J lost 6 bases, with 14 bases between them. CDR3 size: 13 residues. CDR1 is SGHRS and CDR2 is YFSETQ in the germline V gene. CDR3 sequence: CASSDLGPNEQFF. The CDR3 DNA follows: TGCGCCAGCTCGGACCTAGGACCCAATGAGCAGTTCTTC.

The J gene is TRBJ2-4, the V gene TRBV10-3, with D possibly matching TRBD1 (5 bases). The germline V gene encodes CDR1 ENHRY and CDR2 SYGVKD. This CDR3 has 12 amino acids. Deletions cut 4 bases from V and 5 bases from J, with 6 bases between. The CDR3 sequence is CAISATENIQYF. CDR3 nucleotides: TGTGCCATCAGTGCGACAGAAAACATTCAGTACTTC.

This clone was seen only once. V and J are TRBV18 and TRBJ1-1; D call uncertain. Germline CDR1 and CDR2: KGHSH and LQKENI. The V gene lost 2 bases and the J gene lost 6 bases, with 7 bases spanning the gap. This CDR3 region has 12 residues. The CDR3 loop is CASSPRESEAFF. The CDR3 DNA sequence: TGTGCCAGCTCACCAAGAGAGTCTGAAGCTTTCTTT.

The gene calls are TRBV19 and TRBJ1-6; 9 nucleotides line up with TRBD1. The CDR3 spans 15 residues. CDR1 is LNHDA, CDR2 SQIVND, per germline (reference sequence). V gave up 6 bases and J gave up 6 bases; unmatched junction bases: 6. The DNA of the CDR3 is TGTGCCAGTAGGAGACAGGGGGTCCTTAATTCACCCCTCCACTTT. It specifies CASRRQGVLNSPLHF.

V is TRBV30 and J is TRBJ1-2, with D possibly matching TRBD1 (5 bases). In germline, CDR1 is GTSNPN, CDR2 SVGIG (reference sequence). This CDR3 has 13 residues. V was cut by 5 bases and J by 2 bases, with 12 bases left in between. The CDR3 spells CAWLLPGNYGYTF. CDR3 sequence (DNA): TGTGCCTGGCTTCTACCAGGGAACTATGGCTACACCTTC. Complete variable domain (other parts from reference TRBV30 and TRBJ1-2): SQTIHQWPATLVQPVGSPLSLECTVEGTSNPNLYWYRQAAGRGLQLLFYSVGIGQISSEVPQNLSASRPQDRQFILSSKKLLLSDSGFYLCAWLLPGNYGYTFGSGTRLTVV.

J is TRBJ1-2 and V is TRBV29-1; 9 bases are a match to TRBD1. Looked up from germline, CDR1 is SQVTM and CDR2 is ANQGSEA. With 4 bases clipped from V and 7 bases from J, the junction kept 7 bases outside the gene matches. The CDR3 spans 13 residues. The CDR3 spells CSVAGGDRAGYTF. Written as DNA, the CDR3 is TGCAGCGTTGCAGGTGGGGACAGGGCTGGCTACACCTTC.

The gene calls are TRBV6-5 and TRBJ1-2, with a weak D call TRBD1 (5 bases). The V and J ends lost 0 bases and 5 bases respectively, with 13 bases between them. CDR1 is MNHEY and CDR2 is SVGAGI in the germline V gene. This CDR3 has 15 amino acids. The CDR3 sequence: CASSYSGTVPYGYTF. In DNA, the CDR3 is TGTGCCAGCAGTTACTCAGGGACCGTACCTTATGGCTACACCTTC.

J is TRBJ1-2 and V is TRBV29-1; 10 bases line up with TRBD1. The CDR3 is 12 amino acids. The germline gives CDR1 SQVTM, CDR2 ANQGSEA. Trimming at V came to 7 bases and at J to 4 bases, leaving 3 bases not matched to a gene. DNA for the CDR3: TGCAGCGCCGGGACAGGGGCCTATGGCTACACCTTC. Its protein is CSAGTGAYGYTF.

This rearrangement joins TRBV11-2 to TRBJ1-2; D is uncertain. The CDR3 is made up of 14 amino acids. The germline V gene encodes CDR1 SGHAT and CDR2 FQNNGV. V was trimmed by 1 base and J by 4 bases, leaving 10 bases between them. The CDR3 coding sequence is TGTGCCAGCAGCTTAGCGGAGGGCGGCTATGGCTACACCTTC. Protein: CASSLAEGGYGYTF.